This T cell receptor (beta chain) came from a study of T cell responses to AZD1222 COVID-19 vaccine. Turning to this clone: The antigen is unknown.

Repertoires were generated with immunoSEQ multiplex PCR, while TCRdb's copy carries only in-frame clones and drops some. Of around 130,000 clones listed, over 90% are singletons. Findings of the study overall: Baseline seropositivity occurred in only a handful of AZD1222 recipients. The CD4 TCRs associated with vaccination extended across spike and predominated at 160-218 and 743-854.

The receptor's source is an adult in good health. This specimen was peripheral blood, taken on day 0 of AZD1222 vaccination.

CDR3 in amino acids: CASRPGPNEKLFF. For the CDR3, the DNA is TGCGCCAGCAGACCCGGGCCTAATGAAAAACTGTTTTTT. This chain links TRBV5-1 with TRBJ1-4, with D hard to call. Germline V gene data show CDR1 as SGHRS and CDR2 as YFSETQ. There are 13 residues in the CDR3. With 5 bases removed from V and 3 bases from J, the gap between germline ends came to 8 bases.